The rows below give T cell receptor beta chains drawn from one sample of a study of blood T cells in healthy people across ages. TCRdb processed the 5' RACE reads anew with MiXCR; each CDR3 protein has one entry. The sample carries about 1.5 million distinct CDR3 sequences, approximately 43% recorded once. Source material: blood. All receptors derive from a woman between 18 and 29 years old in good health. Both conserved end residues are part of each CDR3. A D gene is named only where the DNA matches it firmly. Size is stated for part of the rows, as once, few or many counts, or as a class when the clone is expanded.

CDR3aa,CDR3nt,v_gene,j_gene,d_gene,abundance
CASRPSSYNSPLHF,TGTGCCAGCAGGCCTAGCTCCTATAATTCACCCCTCCACTTT,TRBV27,TRBJ1-6,.,.
CASSPTLAGGSTDTQYF,TGTGCCAGCAGTCCGACCCTAGCGGGGGGTAGCACAGATACGCAGTATTTT,TRBV12-3/TRBV12-4,TRBJ2-3,TRBD2,few
CASSQTGSEAFF,TGTGCCAGCAGCCAGACGGGAAGTGAAGCTTTCTTT,TRBV3-1,TRBJ1-1,.,few
CAISPGQGYNDGYTF,TGTGCCATCAGCCCGGGACAGGGATATAACGATGGCTACACCTTC,TRBV10-3,TRBJ1-2,TRBD1,.
CASSQDLLGGTEAFF,TGTGCCAGCAGCCAAGATCTACTCGGGGGCACTGAAGCTTTCTTT,TRBV4-2,TRBJ1-1,.,.
CAISETSGYEQYF,TGTGCCATCAGTGAGACTAGCGGTTACGAGCAATACTTC,TRBV10-3,TRBJ2-7,TRBD2,.
CASSYTAGNQPQHF,TGTGCCAGCAGTTACACGGCGGGCAATCAGCCCCAGCATTTT,TRBV6-6,TRBJ1-5,.,few
CASTPGRDRELATEAFF,TGTGCCAGCACCCCCGGCCGGGACAGGGAGTTAGCCACTGAAGCTTTCTTT,TRBV5-5,TRBJ1-1,TRBD1,once
CASSSGRQGGNQPQHF,TGTGCCAGCAGTTCTGGACGGCAGGGGGGCAATCAGCCCCAGCATTTT,TRBV2,TRBJ1-5,TRBD1,few
CASSFRGSWFHNEQFF,TGTGCCAGCAGCTTCCGCGGGTCGTGGTTCCACAATGAGCAGTTCTTC,TRBV5-6,TRBJ2-1,.,.
CASKLPGGHNEQFF,TGCGCCAGCAAGCTTCCCGGCGGTCACAATGAGCAGTTCTTC,TRBV5-1,TRBJ2-1,.,few
CSVALTGDEQYF,TGCAGCGTGGCCCTCACAGGGGACGAGCAGTACTTC,TRBV29-1,TRBJ2-7,TRBD1,.
CASSPIRVGTQYF,TGTGCCAGCAGTCCCATCAGGGTTGGAACGCAGTATTTT,TRBV6-2/TRBV6-3,TRBJ2-3,.,few
CASSPRGQGGNQPQHF,TGTGCCAGCAGTCCACGGGGACAGGGAGGAAATCAGCCCCAGCATTTT,TRBV6-5,TRBJ1-5,TRBD1,.
CASSLVPVGSEEQYF,TGTGCCAGCAGCTTAGTACCCGTGGGCAGTGAGGAGCAGTACTTC,TRBV7-2,TRBJ2-4,.,.
CASSPRTEGGQKSTDTQYF,TGTGCCAGCAGCCCTCGCACGGAGGGCGGACAGAAAAGCACAGATACGCAGTATTTT,TRBV7-9,TRBJ2-3,.,.
CASSSEGWRSPLHF,TGTGCCAGCAGTTCAGAAGGGTGGCGTTCACCCCTCCACTTT,TRBV6-2/TRBV6-3,TRBJ1-6,.,once
CASSIGPTGELFF,TGTGCCAGCAGTATAGGGCCCACCGGGGAGCTGTTTTTT,TRBV27,TRBJ2-2,.,.
CSARVGTSGGSSYNEQFF,TGCAGTGCTAGAGTAGGAACTAGCGGGGGTAGCTCCTACAATGAGCAGTTCTTC,TRBV20-1,TRBJ2-1,TRBD2,few
CATSDPLAGERTEQFF,TGTGCCACCAGTGATCCGCTAGCGGGAGAGAGGACTGAGCAGTTCTTC,TRBV24-1,TRBJ2-1,TRBD2,.
CSVETGRVGNTIYF,TGCAGCGTTGAAACGGGGAGGGTCGGAAACACCATATATTTT,TRBV29-1,TRBJ1-3,.,.
CASSLEGFAFYNEQYF,TGTGCCAGCAGCTTAGAGGGGTTTGCGTTTTACAATGAGCAGTACTTC,TRBV7-2,TRBJ2-5,.,.
CASSRDIQPQHF,TGTGCCAGCAGTAGGGATATTCAGCCCCAGCATTTT,TRBV6-2/TRBV6-3,TRBJ1-5,.,few
CAISYQTGNYGYTF,TGTGCCATCAGCTACCAGACAGGAAACTATGGCTACACCTTC,TRBV10-3,TRBJ1-2,.,.
CATSRRDRAYNEQFF,TGTGCCACCAGCAGACGGGACAGGGCCTACAATGAGCAGTTCTTC,TRBV15,TRBJ2-1,TRBD1,.
CASSYLQNEQYF,TGTGCCAGCAGTTACCTGCAAAATGAGCAGTACTTC,TRBV6-2/TRBV6-3,TRBJ2-5,.,.
CASSLKGDLQETQYF,TGCGCCAGCAGCTTGAAGGGGGACCTACAAGAGACCCAGTACTTC,TRBV4-3,TRBJ2-5,.,.
CAWRPRDFYNEQFF,TGTGCCTGGAGGCCTCGGGATTTCTACAATGAGCAGTTCTTC,TRBV30,TRBJ2-1,.,.
CASSPTLASDQPQHF,TGCGCCAGCAGCCCGACCCTGGCATCGGATCAGCCCCAGCATTTT,TRBV4-1,TRBJ1-5,.,.
CASSQPDRPDTQYF,TGTGCCAGCAGCCAACCCGACCGCCCAGATACGCAGTATTTT,TRBV3-1,TRBJ2-3,.,.
CASSQKTGGGGETQYF,TGCGCCAGCAGCCAAAAGACAGGGGGCGGAGGGGAGACCCAGTACTTC,TRBV4-3,TRBJ2-5,TRBD1,.
CASSTGTGIGYTF,TGTGCCAGCAGTACCGGGACAGGGATCGGCTACACCTTC,TRBV27,TRBJ1-2,TRBD1,.
CASSVQWDRTNIQYF,TGTGCCAGCAGCGTCCAATGGGACAGAACAAACATTCAGTACTTC,TRBV7-2,TRBJ2-4,TRBD1,.
CASSPTYGQAYEQYF,TGCGCCAGCAGCCCTACTTACGGACAGGCCTACGAGCAGTACTTC,TRBV5-1,TRBJ2-7,TRBD1,few
CASSLEDYYEQYF,TGCGCCAGCAGCTTGGAGGACTACTACGAGCAGTACTTC,TRBV5-1,TRBJ2-7,.,.
CATGVKAGNTIYF,TGTGCCACCGGGGTCAAGGCTGGAAACACCATATATTTT,TRBV11-2,TRBJ1-3,.,.
CASRLFSGGANYEQYF,TGCGCCAGCAGGCTTTTTAGCGGGGGGGCGAATTACGAGCAGTACTTC,TRBV4-1,TRBJ2-7,TRBD2,few
CASSIDLVRNEQFF,TGTGCCAGTAGTATAGATCTTGTGCGCAATGAGCAGTTCTTC,TRBV19,TRBJ2-1,.,.
CASSWDEQFF,TGTGCCAGCAGTTGGGATGAGCAGTTCTTC,TRBV28,TRBJ2-1,.,.
CSVRGQRVNTEAFF,TGCAGCGTAAGGGGGCAACGGGTGAACACTGAAGCTTTCTTT,TRBV29-1,TRBJ1-1,TRBD1,.
CASSVALAGGNYGYTF,TGTGCCAGCAGCGTAGCTTTGGCAGGGGGTAACTATGGCTACACCTTC,TRBV9,TRBJ1-2,TRBD1,few
CASSLSLLTSYEQYF,TGTGCCAGCAGTTTGAGCCTCCTGACCTCCTACGAGCAGTACTTC,TRBV12-3/TRBV12-4,TRBJ2-7,.,.
CASRQSGTRGRNEQFF,TGTGCCAGCAGGCAGTCCGGGACCCGCGGGAGGAATGAGCAGTTCTTC,TRBV28,TRBJ2-1,TRBD2,.
CSARDLPGTGSYNSPLHF,TGCAGTGCTAGAGACCTTCCAGGGACAGGCTCCTATAATTCACCCCTCCACTTT,TRBV20-1,TRBJ1-6,TRBD1,.
CRVEEGRTEAFF,TGCCGCGTTGAGGAGGGGCGAACTGAAGCTTTCTTT,TRBV29-1,TRBJ1-1,.,.
CSTYGGGLNAGELFF,TGCAGTACCTACGGGGGAGGGTTAAATGCCGGGGAGCTGTTTTTT,TRBV20-1,TRBJ2-2,TRBD2,.
CASSQGVGQGDTEAFF,TGCGCCAGCAGCCAAGGGGTAGGGCAGGGGGACACTGAAGCTTTCTTT,TRBV4-3,TRBJ1-1,TRBD1,few
CASSSDVFYEQYF,TGTGCCAGCAGTTCGGACGTATTCTACGAGCAGTACTTC,TRBV27,TRBJ2-7,.,few
CASSYHGPGVHEQYF,TGTGCCAGCAGTTACCACGGTCCCGGGGTCCACGAGCAGTACTTC,TRBV27,TRBJ2-7,.,.
CSARTGTDNEQFF,TGCAGTGCTAGGACGGGGACCGACAATGAGCAGTTCTTC,TRBV20-1,TRBJ2-1,.,.
CASSLAEYGGLGYEQYF,TGCGCCAGCAGCTTGGCCGAATATGGGGGTCTGGGCTACGAGCAGTACTTC,TRBV5-1,TRBJ2-7,.,.
CASLPGIARRPTDTQYF,TGTGCCAGCCTTCCCGGGATAGCGAGAAGGCCCACAGATACGCAGTATTTT,TRBV12-3/TRBV12-4,TRBJ2-3,.,.
CASSYGTDGYTF,TGTGCCAGCAGTTACGGGACGGATGGCTACACCTTC,TRBV6-6,TRBJ1-2,.,.
CASSFPGRQSSYNSPLHF,TGTGCCAGCAGCTTTCCGGGACGGCAGAGCTCCTATAATTCACCCCTCCACTTT,TRBV5-5,TRBJ1-6,.,.